The 8 T cell receptor beta chains given below trace back to one sample, sequenced in a study of T cell responses to AZD1222 COVID-19 vaccine. TCRdb keeps only in-frame clones here, not all; method: immunoSEQ multiplex PCR. The sample lists some 130,000 clones; approximately 90% were seen once. Sequences were derived from peripheral blood, sampled on day 0 of AZD1222 vaccination. Every receptor here comes from an adult in good health.

This rearrangement joins TRBV18 to TRBJ1-4, with TRBD1 matching over 7 bases. J gave up 6 bases and V 8 bases, and 6 bases lay outside the gene matches. CDR1 is KGHSH and CDR2 is LQKENI in the germline V gene. The CDR3 spans 13 residues. As DNA, the CDR3 is TGTGCCAGCGCGGGACAGAAGGATGAAAAACTGTTTTTT. Encoded protein: CASAGQKDEKLFF.

The chain joins TRBV18 to TRBJ2-1; D remains ambiguous. The CDR3 consists of 13 residues. V gave up 0 bases and J gave up 9 bases, with 9 bases separating them. Germline CDR1 reads KGHSH; CDR2 reads LQKENI. The CDR3 protein is CASSPPPSAEQFF. The CDR3 coding sequence is TGTGCCAGCTCACCACCGCCTTCAGCTGAGCAGTTCTTC.

The rearrangement links TRBV4-1 to TRBJ2-1; 9 nucleotides line up with TRBD1. Germline V gene sequence: CDR1 MGHRA, CDR2 YSYEKL. CDR3 size: 16 residues. V gave up 4 bases and J gave up 8 bases; unmatched junction bases: 12. The CDR3 nucleotides are TGCGCCAGCAGCCGAACTCCGGGACAGGGTACGGATGAGCAGTTCTTC. Protein product: CASSRTPGQGTDEQFF.

The J gene is TRBJ2-1, the V gene TRBV2; no definite D call. This CDR3 has 13 residues. Between the trimmed V and J ends, which lost 3 bases and 12 bases, there was a span of 15 bases. CDR1 and CDR2 from the germline V gene are SNHLY and FYNNEI. The CDR3 DNA reads TGTGCCAGCAGTGATTTTGTCGGTACCGGGCAGTTCTTC. Encoded protein: CASSDFVGTGQFF. The whole variable domain, remainder taken from reference TRBV2 and TRBJ2-1, is EPEVTQTPSHQVTQMGQEVILRCVPISNHLYFYWYRQILGQKVEFLVSFYNNEISEKSEIFDDQFSVERPDGSNFTLKIRSTKLEDSAMYFCASSDFVGTGQFFGPGTRLTVL.

The rearrangement uses TRBV11-3 and TRBJ2-2, with TRBD1 matching 8 bases. This CDR3 spans 14 amino acids. The V and J ends lost 4 bases and 5 bases, in that order; junction bases with no gene match: 3. CDR1 is SGHNT and CDR2 is YENEEA in the germline V gene. The CDR3 sequence is CASSSRTGTGELFF. The CDR3 DNA is TGTGCCAGCAGCTCCCGGACAGGGACCGGGGAGCTGTTTTTT.

The rearrangement links TRBV4-1 to TRBJ1-1, with 7 bases lining up with TRBD1. Losses at the gene ends were 4 bases for V and 1 base for J; bases not matched to a gene: 3. This CDR3 is built from 14 residues. Per the germline V gene, CDR1 is MGHRA and CDR2 is YSYEKL. CDR3 amino acids: CASSLRGPNTEAFF. The DNA for the CDR3 is TGCGCCAGCAGCCTGAGGGGGCCGAACACTGAAGCTTTCTTT.

This clone was seen a few times. The chain has TRBV6-5 and TRBJ1-6, with D possibly being TRBD1 (5 bases). Per the germline V gene, CDR1 is MNHEY and CDR2 is SVGAGI. The CDR3 totals 15 residues. V dropped 0 bases and J dropped 8 bases, with 11 bases sitting between them. CDR3 protein: CASSYSWGGDSPLHF. The CDR3, as DNA: TGTGCCAGCAGTTACTCGTGGGGGGGAGATTCACCCCTCCACTTT.

CDR3: CASSEGMGTLATNEKLFF. CDR3 sequence (DNA): TGTGCCAGCAGTGAAGGGATGGGGACCCTTGCAACTAATGAAAAACTGTTTTTT. This chain joins TRBV6-1 and TRBJ1-4; possibly TRBD1 for D (5 bases). V was cut by 1 base and J by 0 bases, with 15 bases left in between. Germline V gives CDR1 MNHNS, CDR2 SASEGT. The CDR3 contains 18 residues.